The 26 T cell receptor beta chains listed next were all sequenced from one sample in a study of T cell repertoires in cytomegalovirus infection. TCRdb redid the calling of the reads with MiXCR, one entry per CDR3 protein. The sample comprises about 740,000 distinct CDR3 sequences, about a third of which are singletons, and around 2.8% rests with the top ten. The specimen sequenced was PBMCs. All receptors derive from a human donor in good health (CMV status not recorded). Some clones in this sample may be carry-over from other donors' samples.

This clonotype came up a few times. One end of the junction varies from germline; a read error may be responsible. The J gene is TRBJ2-2, the V gene TRBV7-6; D gene uncertain. Germline V gene lookup returns CDR1 SGHVS and CDR2 FNYEAQ. This CDR3 contains 16 residues. Here the CDR3 reads CASSSDLIPNTGELFF. The CDR3 coding sequence is TGTGCTAGCAGCTCCGACCTTATTCCGAACACCGGGGAGCTGTTTTTT.

This clonotype was observed a handful of times. The genes are TRBV28 and TRBJ2-1; 9 bases line up with TRBD2. Germline lookup yields CDR1 MDHEN and CDR2 SYDVKM. There are 15 residues in the CDR3. Trimming took 2 bases from V and 8 from J; bases not matched to a gene: 7. The CDR3, as DNA: TGTGCCAGCAGTTTACGCGGGAGGGCGGAGGATGAGCAGTTCTTC. It yields the protein CASSLRGRAEDEQFF.

The chain links TRBV29-1 to TRBJ1-1; TRBD1 is a possible D gene (6 bases). The germline gives CDR1 SQVTM, CDR2 ANQGSEA. The CDR3 is 12 residues long. Trimming took off 7 bases at V and 11 bases at J, with 20 bases between the two ends. The CDR3 sequence is CSARTALYGAFF. The CDR3 bases are TGCAGCGCAAGGACAGCGCTCTATGGGGCTTTCTTT.

The chain employs TRBV2 and TRBJ2-7; 10 bases map to TRBD2. The CDR3 runs to 15 residues. The trim removed 4 bases at V and 1 base at J, leaving 4 bases unmatched. Germline V gene lookup returns CDR1 SNHLY and CDR2 FYNNEI. The CDR3 DNA sequence: TGTGCCAGCAGTGCTGGACTAGCGGTATCCTACGAGCAGTACTTC. It encodes CASSAGLAVSYEQYF.

A few counts support this clonotype. The chain carries TRBV7-6 and TRBJ2-5, with a possible D match to TRBD1 (5 bases). Trimming removed 2 bases at V and 5 bases at J, with 15 bases between. CDR1 is SGHVS and CDR2 is FNYEAQ in the germline V gene. This CDR3 spans 15 amino acids. The CDR3 region is CASSLRGLIGETQYF. Here the CDR3 DNA reads TGTGCCAGCAGCTTAAGGGGCCTCATCGGGGAGACCCAGTACTTC.

The rearrangement links TRBV4-1 to TRBJ1-2; no clear D. In germline, CDR1 is MGHRA, CDR2 YSYEKL. This CDR3 spans 16 amino acids. Trimming removed 0 bases from V and 6 bases from J, with 17 bases in between. The CDR3 region is CASSQDPWEKDDGYTF. DNA of the CDR3: TGCGCCAGCAGCCAAGATCCGTGGGAGAAGGATGATGGCTACACCTTC.

This clonotype was counted a few times. J is TRBJ1-2 and V is TRBV7-8; D ambiguous. This CDR3 contains 15 residues. V was clipped by 0 bases and J by 4 bases, with 12 bases between them. Germline values: CDR1 SGHVS, CDR2 FQNEAQ. This CDR3 is CASSLAGGGPYGYTF. CDR3 sequence (DNA): TGTGCCAGCAGCTTAGCGGGAGGAGGTCCCTATGGCTACACCTTC.

This clonotype occurred many times. The chain combines TRBV7-2 with TRBJ1-4; D is unresolved. Trimming removed 1 base from V and 8 bases from J, with 14 bases in between. This CDR3 comprises 15 residues. Germline V lookup: CDR1 SGHTA, CDR2 FQGNSA. The CDR3 is CASSLVPGVEEKLFF. As DNA, the CDR3 is TGTGCCAGCAGCTTAGTGCCCGGGGTCGAGGAAAAACTGTTTTTT.

This clonotype appeared a few times. V usage is TRBV7-9 and J usage is TRBJ2-7; 8 bases are a match to TRBD1. J gave up 2 bases and V 2 bases, and 5 bases lay outside the gene matches. The CDR3 totals 15 residues. Germline CDR1 reads SEHNR; CDR2 reads FQNEAQ (reference sequence). The CDR3: CASSLWDRSTYEQYF. The CDR3 DNA follows: TGTGCCAGCAGCTTATGGGACAGGAGTACCTACGAGCAGTACTTC.

The gene calls are TRBV3-1 and TRBJ1-2, with TRBD1 matching over 7 bases. This CDR3 is built from 13 residues. Germline loops: CDR1 LGHDT, CDR2 YNNKEL (reference sequence). V shed 6 bases and J 7 bases; nucleotides not matched to a gene: 8. CDR3 region: CASSPTGAVGYTF. The CDR3, as DNA: TGTGCCAGCAGTCCCACAGGGGCGGTTGGCTACACCTTC. Full variable domain (missing parts from reference TRBV3-1 and TRBJ1-2): DTAVSQTPKYLVTQMGNDKSIKCEQNLGHDTMYWYKQDSKKFLKIMFSYNNKELIINETVPNRFSPKSPDKAHLNLHINSLELGDSAVYFCASSPTGAVGYTFGSGTRLTVV.

This clonotype was seen at least ten times. The chain uses TRBV7-6 and TRBJ1-3, with TRBD1 matching over 8 bases. V lost 2 bases to trimming and J lost 3 bases; unmatched junction nucleotides: 9. Germline values: CDR1 SGHVS, CDR2 FNYEAQ. CDR3 length: 17 residues. The CDR3 nucleotides read TGTGCCAGCAGCTTAAACCGACAGGGGATGAGTGGAAACACCATATATTTT. Translated: CASSLNRQGMSGNTIYF.

This clonotype has more than one count but fewer than ten. The rearrangement uses TRBV20-1 and TRBJ1-1, with a tentative D call TRBD1 (5 bases). CDR1 DFQATT and CDR2 SNEGSKA come from the germline V gene (reference sequence). Trimming stripped 7 bases from V and 2 bases from J, with 17 bases between. This CDR3 is built from 14 residues. The CDR3, as DNA: TGCAGTGTTACGAGGGGCAGGGCTAACACTGAAGCTTTCTTT. It yields the protein CSVTRGRANTEAFF.

This clonotype turned up a few times. The chain employs TRBV7-9 and TRBJ1-1, with D possibly being TRBD1 (6 bases). Trimming stripped 1 base from V and 3 bases from J, with 18 bases between. Germline V gene sequence: CDR1 SEHNR, CDR2 FQNEAQ (reference sequence). There are 17 residues in the CDR3. This CDR3 is CASSLDDGGTLYTEAFF. The CDR3 DNA follows: TGTGCCAGCAGCTTAGACGACGGAGGGACATTGTACACTGAAGCTTTCTTT.

The rearrangement joins TRBV20-1 to TRBJ2-7, with 8 bases aligning to TRBD2. This CDR3 region has 16 residues. CDR1 and CDR2 from the germline V gene are DFQATT and SNEGSKA (reference sequence). V trimming: 1 base; J trimming: 1 base; junction bases outside the gene matches: 9. The CDR3 loop reads CSARGFGGGRSYEQYF. In DNA form, the CDR3 reads TGCAGTGCTAGAGGATTTGGAGGCGGGAGGTCCTACGAGCAGTACTTC.

The genes are TRBV7-6 and TRBJ1-3; the D is unclear. The CDR3 runs to 16 residues. Germline V gene data show CDR1 as SGHVS and CDR2 as FNYEAQ. V lost 10 bases, J lost 0 bases, and 19 bases lay in between. The CDR3 loop is CAIPSGDRASGNTIYF. DNA for the CDR3: TGTGCCATCCCTTCTGGCGATCGGGCCTCTGGAAACACCATATATTTT.

The DNA for the CDR3 is TGTGCCAGCAGTGACTTACTAGCGGGAGGGAACGAGCAGTACTTC. It specifies CASSDLLAGGNEQYF. V usage is TRBV6-5 and J usage is TRBJ2-7, with 13 bases lining up with TRBD2. The V gene's germline CDR1 is MNHEY and CDR2 SVGAGI. J gave up 5 bases and V 5 bases, and 6 bases lay outside the gene matches. CDR3 length: 15 amino acids.

This clonotype showed up many times. The chain uses TRBV7-8 and TRBJ1-5; D is unclear. The germline V and J ends were trimmed by 2 bases and 2 bases, with 13 bases remaining between them. Germline V lookup: CDR1 SGHVS, CDR2 FQNEAQ. The CDR3 extends over 16 amino acids. CDR3 nucleotide sequence: TGTGCCAGCAGCTTAATAGGGCGGGCTGGCAATCAGCCCCAGCATTTT. It encodes CASSLIGRAGNQPQHF.

V is TRBV12-3 or TRBV12-4 and J is TRBJ1-6; no clear D. V was trimmed by 6 bases and J by 7 bases, leaving 16 bases between them. The CDR3 is made up of 15 amino acids. As DNA, the CDR3 is TGTGCCAGCAGGCCCTCGGCGGCGCTAAATTCACCCCTCCACTTT. This sequence encodes CASRPSAALNSPLHF.

This clonotype appeared once. The genes are TRBV7-3 and TRBJ2-6; maybe TRBD1 (6 bases). The germline V gene encodes CDR1 SGHTA and CDR2 FQGTGA. V was pared by 3 bases and J by 0 bases, with 12 bases between. CDR3 size: 17 residues. For the CDR3, the DNA is TGTGCCAGCAGCTTTAGGGGGACACCCTCTGGGGCCAACGTCCTGACTTTC. Translation gives CASSFRGTPSGANVLTF.

The chain couples TRBV27 to TRBJ2-7; D possibly corresponds to TRBD1 (5 bases). Germline assignment: CDR1 MNHEY and CDR2 SMNVEV (reference sequence). V lost 4 bases and J lost 4, with 26 bases in between. CDR3 length: 18 residues. CDR3 sequence reads: CASSSPTTPQGAVYEQYF. The DNA of the CDR3 is TGTGCCAGCAGTTCCCCCACCACCCCTCAGGGCGCAGTGTACGAGCAGTACTTC.

This clonotype was counted between two and nine times. CDR3 protein: CASSFRTGGEQYF. CDR3 DNA: TGTGCCAGCAGTTTTCGGACAGGGGGCGAGCAGTACTTC. The genes are TRBV27 and TRBJ2-7; 10 positions agree with TRBD1. The CDR3 contains 13 residues. The J segment lost 6 bases and the V segment lost 3 bases, leaving 2 bases of the junction unmatched. Germline V gene sequence: CDR1 MNHEY, CDR2 SMNVEV (reference sequence).

With regard to this clonotype: This likely comes from a read error, as the CDR3 has no conserved phenylalanine or tryptophan at its end. J is TRBJ1-2 and V is TRBV7-3, with a tentative D call TRBD1 (6 bases). The CDR3 runs to 17 residues. The V gene's germline CDR1 is SGHTA and CDR2 FQGTGA. V gave up 6 bases and J gave up 4 bases, with 24 bases separating them. The CDR3 reads CASSKGGDRGVRYGYTL. CDR3 nucleotide sequence: TGTGCCAGCAGTAAGGGGGGCGACAGAGGCGTCCGCTATGGCTACACCTTA.

The chain uses TRBV28 and TRBJ2-6, with D possibly being TRBD1 or TRBD2 (5 bases each). Germline V gives CDR1 MDHEN, CDR2 SYDVKM. CDR3 size: 18 residues. The V end lost 4 bases, the J end lost 0 bases, and 16 bases lay between the germline ends. CDR3 in amino acids: CASSSPPGAGSGANVLTF. CDR3 in DNA: TGTGCCAGCAGTTCCCCGCCCGGGGCCGGCTCTGGGGCCAACGTCCTGACTTTC.

For this clonotype: The CDR3 does not end in the conserved phenylalanine or tryptophan, so this is likely a read error. The genes are TRBV7-8 and TRBJ1-2; 8 bases are a match to TRBD1. The CDR3 has 13 amino acids. Per the germline V gene, CDR1 is SGHVS and CDR2 is FQNEAQ. V dropped 6 bases and J dropped 7; count of bases not matched to a gene: 7. The CDR3 reads CASRGSGGAGYTL. For the CDR3, the DNA is TGTGCCAGCAGGGGCTCAGGGGGCGCTGGCTACACCTTA.

About this clonotype itself: This CDR3 is missing its conserved last phenylalanine or tryptophan, likely due to a read error. The rearrangement joins TRBV20-1 to TRBJ2-1; D is perhaps TRBD2 (6 bases). Trimming took 3 bases from V and 1 from J, leaving 13 bases between them. The CDR3 contains 15 residues. CDR1 is DFQATT, CDR2 SNEGSKA, per germline (reference sequence). CDR3: CSASVEGKSYNEQFY. The CDR3 coding sequence is TGCAGTGCTAGTGTGGAGGGGAAGTCCTACAATGAGCAGTTCTAC.

In its sample, this clonotype was seen a few times. The chain is built from TRBV28 and TRBJ2-7, with a possible D match to TRBD2 (6 bases). Germline V gene data show CDR1 as MDHEN and CDR2 as SYDVKM. The length of the CDR3 is 14 residues. Trimming cost V 3 bases and J 0 bases, with 9 bases left between them. The chain's CDR3 is CASSFSGASYEQYF. As DNA, the CDR3 is TGTGCCAGCAGTTTTAGCGGAGCCTCCTACGAGCAGTACTTC.